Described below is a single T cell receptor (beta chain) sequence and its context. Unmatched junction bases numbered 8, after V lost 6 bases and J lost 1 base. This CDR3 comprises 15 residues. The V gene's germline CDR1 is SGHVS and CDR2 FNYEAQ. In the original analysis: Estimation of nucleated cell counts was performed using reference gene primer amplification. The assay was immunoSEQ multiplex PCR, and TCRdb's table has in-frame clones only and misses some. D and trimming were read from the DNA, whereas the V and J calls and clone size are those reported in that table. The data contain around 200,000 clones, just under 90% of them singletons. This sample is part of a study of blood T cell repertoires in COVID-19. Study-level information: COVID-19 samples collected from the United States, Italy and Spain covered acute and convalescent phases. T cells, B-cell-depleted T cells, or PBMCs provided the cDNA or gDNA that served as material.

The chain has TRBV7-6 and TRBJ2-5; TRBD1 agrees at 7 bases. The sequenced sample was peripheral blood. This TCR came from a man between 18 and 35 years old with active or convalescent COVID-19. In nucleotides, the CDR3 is TGTGCCAGCAGTCAGAGACGACAGGGCCAAGAGACCCAGTACTTC. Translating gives CASSQRRQGQETQYF.